This TCR beta chain emerged from a study of blood T cells in healthy people across ages. Points from the study as a whole: No one knew whether donors had CMV, which possibly confounded expanded clonotype changes.

Healthy Caucasian individuals from Russia aged 6 to 90 were enrolled as donors. With a J-beta primer mix and a sample-barcoded 5' primer, a second PCR ran about 6 to 11 cycles. One entry per CDR3 protein results from TCRdb running MiXCR on the 5' RACE reads. The sample lists around 900,000 distinct CDR3 sequences, about 30% seen once, with about 18% in the top ten. V was shortened by 5 bases and J by 0 bases, with 8 bases between the two germline ends. The CDR3 is 15 amino acids. CDR1 and CDR2 (germline): SGHVS, FNYEAQ. A few counts support this clonotype. Its antigen is undetermined. Being one base from a much bigger clone, this may be a read error.

The sequenced material came from blood. The receptor was isolated from a woman older than 75 in good health. The chain joins TRBV7-6 to TRBJ2-6; D is unresolved. The CDR3 coding sequence is TGTGCCAGCAGCGAGGCAGACTCTGGGGCCAACGTCCTGACTTTC. Amino acids: CASSEADSGANVLTF.